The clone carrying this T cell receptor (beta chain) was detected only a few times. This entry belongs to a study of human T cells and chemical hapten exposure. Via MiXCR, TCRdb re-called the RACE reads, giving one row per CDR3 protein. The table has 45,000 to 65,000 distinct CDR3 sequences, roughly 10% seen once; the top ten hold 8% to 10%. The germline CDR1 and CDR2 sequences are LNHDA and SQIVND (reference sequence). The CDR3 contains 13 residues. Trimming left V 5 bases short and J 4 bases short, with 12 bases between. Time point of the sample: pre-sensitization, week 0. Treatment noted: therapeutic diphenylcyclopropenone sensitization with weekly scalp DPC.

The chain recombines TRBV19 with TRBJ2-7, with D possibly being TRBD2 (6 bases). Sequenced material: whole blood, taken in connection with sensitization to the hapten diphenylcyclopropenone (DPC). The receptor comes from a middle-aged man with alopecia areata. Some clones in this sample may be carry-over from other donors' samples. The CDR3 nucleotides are TGTGCCAGTAGTCCGGGACTCCTGTACGAGCAGTACTTC. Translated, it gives CASSPGLLYEQYF.